Listed here is a single TCR beta chain. Its antigen remains unknown. At the DNA level, this CDR3 is encoded by other sequences in the same sample as well. With 0 bases removed from V and 1 base from J, the gap between germline ends came to 6 bases. This CDR3 is 13 amino acids long. CDR1 and CDR2 from the germline V gene are GTSNPN and SVGIG (reference sequence). Expressed TCRB transcripts were sequenced, since all the RNA that had been isolated was reverse transcribed. Naive, central memory and regulatory T cell samples came to a mean of roughly 3.9 million reads. Clones were sequenced by immunoSEQ multiplex PCR, and TCRdb holds only the in-frame ones, with some missing. The sample records some 180,000 clones, about 13% being singletons. The data were taken from a study of beta chain features in type 1 diabetes. Overall study results and limits: The naive, central memory and Treg TCRB repertoires looked more alike in patients than they did in healthy donors. There were fewer insertions and more deletions at the VDJ junctions of type 1 diabetes patients.

The sample taken for sequencing was central memory CD4+ T cells from blood. The chain combines TRBV30 with TRBJ1-1; no clear D gene. The sequence was obtained from a woman aged 18 to 35 in good health. CDR3 DNA sequence: TGTGCCTGGAGTGTCAGTGAGAACACTGAAGCTTTCTTT. This gives the protein CAWSVSENTEAFF.